This TCR beta chain originates from a study of control samples from healthy donors and cancer patients. The method was immunoSEQ multiplex PCR; TCRdb's version includes in-frame clones alone and lacks a portion of them. The sample records around 110,000 clones, 93% being singletons. The sample taken for sequencing was blood. This TCR was recovered from a man between 25 and 39 years old in good health.

Here the CDR3 reads CASSLGIRRLEQYF. CDR3 sequence (DNA): TGTGCCAGCAGCTTAGGGATTAGGAGGCTCGAGCAGTACTTC. The gene calls are TRBV5-6 and TRBJ2-7; tentative D call: TRBD2 (5 bases). Deletions cut 2 bases from V and 6 bases from J, with 15 bases between. In germline, CDR1 is SGHDT, CDR2 YYEEEE. There are 14 residues in the CDR3.